This is a list of T cell receptor beta chains from one sample in a study of shared clonotypes between healthy human individuals. TCRdb's copy holds only in-frame clones and misses some; the assay was immunoSEQ multiplex PCR. The data contain around 2.1 million clones, around 93% of them singletons. Sequencing was carried out using naive CD8+ T cells from PBMCs. These receptor sequences come from a man younger than 35 in good health. Some clones in this sample may be carry-over from other donors' samples. Both conserved end residues are part of each CDR3. The D gene is left open where the match is weak.

D gene,V gene,J gene,CDR3 protein,CDR3 DNA
NA,TRBV6-6,TRBJ1-3,CASSYEDFQPAIYF,TGTGCCAGCAGTTACGAAGACTTCCAACCTGCCATATATTTT
NA,TRBV4-1,TRBJ2-3,CASSLIRGTDTQYF,TGCGCCAGCAGCCTCATAAGAGGCACAGATACGCAGTATTTT
TRBD2,TRBV7-9,TRBJ2-2,CASSRLAGELFF,TGTGCCAGCAGCCGACTAGCAGGGGAGCTGTTTTTT
TRBD1,TRBV19,TRBJ2-2,CASSISAQGAAGELFF,TGTGCCAGTAGTATTTCCGCCCAGGGGGCGGCCGGGGAGCTGTTTTTT
NA,TRBV19,TRBJ1-1,CASSISRPNTEAFF,TGTGCCAGTAGTATTAGCAGGCCGAACACTGAAGCTTTCTTT
TRBD2,TRBV7-9,TRBJ2-7,CASQISGRAWDEQYF,TGTGCCAGCCAAATCAGCGGGAGAGCCTGGGACGAGCAGTACTTC
TRBD2,TRBV9,TRBJ2-3,CASSGLAPDTQYF,TGTGCCAGCTCCGGACTAGCGCCAGATACGCAGTATTTT
TRBD1,TRBV6-5,TRBJ2-7,CASSYARTGGGEQYF,TGTGCCAGCAGTTACGCTAGGACAGGGGGCGGGGAGCAGTACTTC
NA,TRBV27,TRBJ1-1,CASSYSPAMNTEAFF,TGTGCCAGCAGTTACTCACCGGCCATGAACACTGAAGCTTTCTTT
TRBD1,TRBV27,TRBJ1-3,CASSPRTGTVGNTIYF,TGTGCCAGCAGTCCCCGGACAGGGACTGTCGGAAACACCATATATTTT
NA,TRBV18,TRBJ2-2,CASSPHPNTGELFF,TGTGCCAGCTCACCCCACCCGAACACCGGGGAGCTGTTTTTT
NA,TRBV7-2,TRBJ2-7,CASSLESVLSLSSYEQYF,TGTGCCAGCAGCTTAGAATCCGTTCTCAGCCTCAGCTCCTACGAGCAGTACTTC
TRBD2,TRBV6-1,TRBJ2-1,CASRLAGIFEQFF,TGTGCCAGCCGACTAGCGGGAATATTTGAGCAGTTCTTC
NA,TRBV27,TRBJ1-4,CASSSLFPESKLFF,TGTGCCAGCAGTTCCCTCTTTCCGGAGTCAAAACTGTTTTTT
NA,TRBV2,TRBJ1-4,CASSEGKDRFLFF,TGTGCCAGCAGTGAAGGAAAGGATAGGTTTCTGTTTTTT
NA,TRBV30,TRBJ1-1,CACYGQPNTEAFF,TGTGCCTGCTACGGGCAGCCCAACACTGAAGCTTTCTTT